The 3 T cell receptor beta chains in this list originate from one sample, sequenced in a study of blood T cell repertoires in COVID-19. Only in-frame clones appear in the TCRdb table, and some are missing; sequencing was by immunoSEQ multiplex PCR. The sample carries roughly 250,000 clones, approximately 80% recorded once. Source material: peripheral blood. The source is a woman of 80 years or more with acute or convalescent COVID-19.

As DNA, the CDR3 is TGTGCCAGCTCACAAACAGGGTCGGGCGAGCAGTACTTC. Translated, it gives CASSQTGSGEQYF. The chain uses TRBV18 and TRBJ2-7, with D tentatively TRBD1 (6 bases). The CDR3 sequence is 13 residues long. V dropped 4 bases and J dropped 6 bases, with 13 bases sitting between them. The V gene's germline CDR1 is KGHSH and CDR2 LQKENI.

The chain is built from TRBV18 and TRBJ2-7, with D possibly matching TRBD1 (6 bases). The germline V gene encodes CDR1 KGHSH and CDR2 LQKENI. The CDR3 spans 13 residues. V lost 2 bases and J 3 bases, leaving 8 bases between the germline ends. The chain's CDR3 is CASSPNRDYEQYF. The CDR3 DNA follows: TGTGCCAGCTCACCAAACAGGGACTACGAGCAGTACTTC. The complete variable domain, with remaining parts taken from reference TRBV18 and TRBJ2-7, reads NAGVMQNPRHLVRRRGQEARLRCSPMKGHSHVYWYRQLPEEGLKFMVYLQKENIIDESGMPKERFSAEFPKEGPSILRIQQVVRGDSAAYFCASSPNRDYEQYFGPGTRLTVT.

The rearrangement uses TRBV7-9 and TRBJ2-2; 7 bases are shared with TRBD1. Germline V gene data show CDR1 as SEHNR and CDR2 as FQNEAQ (reference sequence). This CDR3 contains 15 residues. Unmatched junction bases numbered 8, after V lost 10 bases and J lost 0 bases. The CDR3 coding sequence is TGTGCCATGATCACGGGACAGCCGAACACCGGGGAGCTGTTTTTT. This sequence encodes CAMITGQPNTGELFF. Drawing the rest from reference TRBV7-9 and TRBJ2-2, the complete variable domain is DTGVSQNPRHKITKRGQNVTFRCDPISEHNRLYWYRQTLGQGPEFLTYFQNEAQLEKSRLLSDRFSAERPKGSFSTLEIQRTEQGDSAMYLCAMITGQPNTGELFFGEGSRLTVL.